This TCR beta chain was captured in a study of T cell responses to AZD1222 COVID-19 vaccine. Notes on the study in general: A mostly white British donor set with more females was recruited, and clonal diversity was possibly underestimated. Sampling that yielded the repertoires occurred only after the peak T cell response. Per reports, nearly half of all spike-specific TCRs target regions that are unmutated in variants. Once two AZD1222 doses were given, Spike-specific TCR breadth and depth went up.

Remarks on this clone: Its target is unknown.

The germline V gene has CDR1 SGDLS and CDR2 YYNGEE. With V trimmed by 0 bases and J by 10 bases, 4 bases remained unmatched. The CDR3 consists of 14 residues. Here immunoSEQ multiplex PCR was the method, and the copy in TCRdb shows in-frame clones only, minus some. Here the sample spans about 270,000 clones, almost 95% being singletons. The rearrangement uses TRBV9 and TRBJ1-6; 7 bases match TRBD1. This receptor was obtained from an adult who received the AZD1222 COVID-19 vaccine. This specimen consisted of peripheral blood, obtained 28 days after the second AZD1222 dose. The CDR3 DNA follows: TGTGCCAGCAGCGTAGACAGGGGCTACTCACCCCTCCACTTT. Its protein is CASSVDRGYSPLHF.